The 8 T cell receptor beta chains below were found in one sample sequenced in a study of STAT3 mutations in large granular lymphocyte leukemia. Overall study results and limits: Every T-LGLL patient had at least one immunodominant TCRbeta clonotype.

Their antigens remain unidentified. Sequenced by immunoSEQ multiplex PCR; TCRdb stores in-frame clones only, minus some. The sample yields some 9,800 clones, about 92% seen once. Sequences were obtained from peripheral blood mononuclear cells. The receptors derive from a man aged 55-75 years with T-cell large granular lymphocyte leukemia. Some clones in this sample may be carry-over from other donors' samples.

The rearrangement uses TRBV15 and TRBJ1-6; D not certain. Germline lookup yields CDR1 LNHNV and CDR2 YYDKDF (reference sequence). The ends were cut back, 4 bases at V and 9 bases at J, with 10 bases in the middle. The CDR3 is made up of 13 amino acids. The CDR3 DNA is TGTGCCACCAGCACGAGAGGCTCTTCACCCCTCCACTTT. Amino acid sequence: CATSTRGSSPLHF.

The rearrangement links TRBV7-2 to TRBJ1-1; a weak D match, TRBD1 (5 bases). There are 13 residues in the CDR3. The V end was cut by 5 bases, the J end by 2 bases, with 9 bases between. Germline V gene lookup returns CDR1 SGHTA and CDR2 FQGNSA. CDR3 bases: TGTGCCAGCAGCCTAGGACATAACACTGAAGCTTTCTTT. Protein: CASSLGHNTEAFF.

The rearrangement joins TRBV5-1 to TRBJ2-5; 7 bases line up with TRBD2. The V and J ends lost 4 bases and 5 bases, in that order; junction bases with no gene match: 11. CDR3 size: 15 residues. The germline gives CDR1 SGHRS, CDR2 YFSETQ. In nucleotides, the CDR3 is TGCGCCAGCAGCCCGGGGGGAAGCCCCCCGGAGACCCAGTACTTC. As protein: CASSPGGSPPETQYF.

The chain couples TRBV15 to TRBJ1-1; the match to TRBD1 covers 10 bases. Per germline, CDR1 LNHNV and CDR2 YYDKDF (reference sequence). This CDR3 contains 16 residues. J was trimmed by 4 bases and V by 1 base; bases with no gene match: 6. The CDR3 here is CATSRGGTGDGTEAFF. For the CDR3, the DNA is TGTGCCACCAGCAGAGGTGGGACAGGGGATGGCACTGAAGCTTTCTTT. Full variable domain (rest looked up from reference TRBV15 and TRBJ1-1): DAMVIQNPRYQVTQFGKPVTLSCSQTLNHNVMYWYQQKSSQAPKLLFHYYDKDFNNEADTPDNFQSRRPNTSFCFLDIRSPGLGDTAMYLCATSRGGTGDGTEAFFGQGTRLTVV.

The rearrangement joins TRBV30 to TRBJ1-2; 7 positions agree with TRBD1. Germline V gene data show CDR1 as GTSNPN and CDR2 as SVGIG (reference sequence). There are 11 residues in the CDR3. V shed 5 bases and J 14 bases; nucleotides not matched to a gene: 11. The CDR3 protein is CAWQTGILDTF. The CDR3 DNA follows: TGTGCCTGGCAGACAGGGATCTTGGATACCTTC.

The V and J genes are TRBV9 and TRBJ2-5; no clear D. The CDR3 has 14 amino acids. Germline lookup yields CDR1 SGDLS and CDR2 YYNGEE. V was clipped by 2 bases and J by 1 base, with 9 bases between them. The CDR3 loop is CASSVTGSQETQYF. The DNA of the CDR3 is TGTGCCAGCAGCGTTACCGGGTCCCAAGAGACCCAGTACTTC.

V is TRBV5-1 and J is TRBJ2-6; 10 bases match TRBD1. The CDR3 sequence is 18 residues long. The J segment lost 0 bases and the V segment lost 4 bases, leaving 7 bases of the junction unmatched. CDR1 and CDR2 (germline): SGHRS, YFSETQ. The CDR3 sequence: CASSPDRGGLSGANVLTF. The CDR3 DNA follows: TGCGCCAGCAGCCCGGACAGGGGGGGCCTCTCTGGGGCCAACGTCCTGACTTTC.

The chain employs TRBV10-2 and TRBJ2-1; D remains ambiguous. V was clipped by 4 bases and J by 0 bases, with 7 bases between them. The CDR3 is 14 amino acids. From germline, CDR1 is WSHSY and CDR2 SAAADI. The CDR3 DNA reads as TGCGCCAGCAGTGGGCTGAGCTCCTACAATGAGCAGTTCTTC. Translated: CASSGLSSYNEQFF.